The 15 T cell receptor beta chains below come from one sample, sequenced in a study of T-cell reconstitution after alpha-beta-depleted transplantation in children. The TCRbeta library was prepared with unique molecular identifiers. Using its own MiXCR run on the PCR reads, TCRdb lists one record per CDR3 protein. Among around 80,000 distinct CDR3 sequences, around 18% were seen once, and the ten largest hold less than 60%. The sequenced sample was PBMCs, mostly from graft donor cells, obtained 360 days after TCRalphabeta/CD19-depleted stem cell transplant. The receptor source for this set is a male patient aged 2-15 years who had a stem cell transplant for acute lymphoblastic leukemia, so the T cells may come from the graft donor.

The chain joins TRBV4-1 to TRBJ2-1; TRBD1 might be the D (5 bases). The germline V gene encodes CDR1 MGHRA and CDR2 YSYEKL. The CDR3 runs 15 residues. V lost 0 bases and J 4 bases, leaving 10 bases between the germline ends. In DNA, the CDR3 is TGCGCCAGCAGCCAAGATTCAAACAGGTACAATGAGCAGTTCTTC. As protein: CASSQDSNRYNEQFF.

In its sample, this clonotype was seen once. This chain connects TRBV11-1 to TRBJ2-1; 13 bases map to TRBD2. Germline-derived CDR1 and CDR2 are SGHAT and FQDESV (reference sequence). The V segment lost 4 bases and the J segment 8 bases; nucleotides outside the gene matches: 14. There are 18 residues in the CDR3. The CDR3 is CASSSRRTGLAGRDEQFF. CDR3 in DNA: TGTGCCAGCAGCTCCAGACGGACGGGACTAGCGGGGCGGGATGAGCAGTTCTTC.

This sequence joins TRBV29-1 and TRBJ2-1, with 7 bases identical to TRBD2. The CDR3 sequence is 13 residues long. The ends lost 5 bases at V and 7 bases at J; junction bases unmatched: 8. CDR1 SQVTM and CDR2 ANQGSEA come from the germline V gene. In DNA, the CDR3 is TGCAGCGTTTCGGTCGGAGCGGGAAATGAGCAGTTCTTC. Translated, it gives CSVSVGAGNEQFF.

This sequence joins TRBV27 and TRBJ2-1; D might be TRBD2 (6 bases). Germline V gene lookup returns CDR1 MNHEY and CDR2 SMNVEV (reference sequence). V lost 4 bases and J 9 bases, leaving 13 bases between the germline ends. The length of the CDR3 is 13 residues. CDR3 DNA: TGTGCCAGCAGTTCGTGGCGGGACGGTGAGCAGTTCTTC. Translating gives CASSSWRDGEQFF.

J is TRBJ2-1 and V is TRBV4-1; 14 bases are a match to TRBD2. Germline values: CDR1 MGHRA, CDR2 YSYEKL. This CDR3 has 21 amino acids. The junction had 12 bases not matched to a gene; V was cut back by 2 bases and J by 0 bases. The CDR3 bases are TGCGCCAGCAGCCAACGCACCGGACTAGCGGGAGGAAATACCTCCTACAATGAGCAGTTCTTC. It is translated as CASSQRTGLAGGNTSYNEQFF.

This clonotype was seen only a few times. The chain uses TRBV18 and TRBJ2-5, with D perhaps TRBD1 (5 bases). CDR3 length: 13 amino acids. Germline V gene data show CDR1 as KGHSH and CDR2 as LQKENI. V was shortened by 5 bases and J by 3 bases, with 10 bases between the two germline ends. This chain's CDR3 is CASSRAGKETQYF. CDR3 bases: TGTGCCAGCTCAAGGGCAGGGAAAGAGACCCAGTACTTC.

This chain connects TRBV24-1 to TRBJ1-1; no clear D gene. In germline, CDR1 is KGHDR, CDR2 SFDVKD. The CDR3 extends over 14 amino acids. The V gene lost 3 bases and the J gene lost 5 bases, with 12 bases spanning the gap. The CDR3 loop reads CATSDGGSGTEAFF. The CDR3 region has the DNA TGTGCCACCAGTGATGGAGGGAGTGGAACTGAAGCTTTCTTT.

This clonotype showed up just a few times. The rearrangement uses TRBV11-2 and TRBJ2-2; D might be TRBD1 (6 bases). CDR1 and CDR2 (germline): SGHAT, FQNNGV. V lost 6 bases and J 6 bases, leaving 11 bases between the germline ends. This CDR3 contains 13 residues. The CDR3 bases are TGTGCCAGCAGAATAAACAGGGCCGGGGAGCTGTTTTTT. It yields the protein CASRINRAGELFF. The complete variable domain, with remaining parts taken from reference TRBV11-2 and TRBJ2-2, reads EAGVAQSPRYKIIEKRQSVAFWCNPISGHATLYWYQQILGQGPKLLIQFQNNGVVDDSQLPKDRFSAERLKGVDSTLKIQPAKLEDSAVYLCASRINRAGELFFGEGSRLTVL.

This clonotype was detected a few times. The chain couples TRBV29-1 to TRBJ1-5, with TRBD1 matching 7 bases. Germline trimming cut 3 bases from V and 4 bases from J; bases unmatched to any gene: 9. Per germline, CDR1 SQVTM and CDR2 ANQGSEA. This CDR3 has 15 amino acids. The CDR3 reads CSVEDRRGLNQPQHF. The CDR3 DNA sequence: TGCAGCGTTGAGGACAGGAGAGGACTTAATCAGCCCCAGCATTTT. The full variable domain, rest sourced from reference TRBV29-1 and TRBJ1-5, is SAVISQKPSRDICQRGTSLTIQCQVDSQVTMMFWYRQQPGQSLTLIATANQGSEATYESGFVIDKFPISRPNLTFSTLTVSNMSPEDSSIYLCSVEDRRGLNQPQHFGDGTRLSIL.

Only a few counts were recorded for this clonotype. The chain couples TRBV5-1 to TRBJ1-2; perhaps TRBD1 as D (5 bases). Germline V gene lookup returns CDR1 SGHRS and CDR2 YFSETQ. With 2 bases removed from V and 5 bases from J, the gap between germline ends came to 13 bases. This CDR3 has 14 residues. The CDR3 region is CASSFLGREYGYTF. CDR3 sequence (DNA): TGCGCCAGCAGCTTCCTGGGACGGGAGTATGGCTACACCTTC. The whole variable domain, filled in from reference TRBV5-1 and TRBJ1-2, reads KAGVTQTPRYLIKTRGQQVTLSCSPISGHRSVSWYQQTPGQGLQFLFEYFSETQRNKGNFPGRFSGRQFSNSRSEMNVSTLELGDSALYLCASSFLGREYGYTFGSGTRLTVV.

This clonotype was found many times. This chain links TRBV30 with TRBJ1-1, with a weak D call TRBD1 (6 bases). Germline V gene lookup returns CDR1 GTSNPN and CDR2 SVGIG (reference sequence). The length of the CDR3 is 13 residues. Trimming removed 0 bases at V and 7 bases at J, with 12 bases between. The CDR3 DNA is TGTGCCTGGAGTGTACGGCGGGACATTGAAGCTTTCTTT. Protein product: CAWSVRRDIEAFF.

The chain recombines TRBV4-2 with TRBJ2-1, with 11 positions matching TRBD2. Trimming at V came to 4 bases and at J to 0 bases, leaving 11 bases not matched to a gene. The CDR3 length is 19 residues. The V gene's germline CDR1 is LGHNA and CDR2 YNFKEQ. The CDR3 bases are TGTGCCAGCAGCCCAGAGGGACTAGCGGTCCGGGGCTCCTACAATGAGCAGTTCTTC. Translating it yields CASSPEGLAVRGSYNEQFF.

In this sample, this clonotype turned up a few times. The genes are TRBV4-1 and TRBJ1-4; D ambiguous. The V end lost 3 bases, the J end lost 4 bases, and 6 bases lay between the germline ends. The CDR3 is made up of 13 amino acids. Germline CDR1 reads MGHRA; CDR2 reads YSYEKL. The CDR3 DNA reads TGCGCCAGCAGCCAGAGGTTTAATGAAAAACTGTTTTTT. Protein product: CASSQRFNEKLFF.

This clonotype has a handful of counts. The chain couples TRBV5-1 to TRBJ2-7; 12 bases map to TRBD2. With 3 bases clipped from V and 0 bases from J, the junction kept 1 base outside the gene matches. The germline CDR1 and CDR2 sequences are SGHRS and YFSETQ. The CDR3 covers 15 residues. The CDR3 nucleotides are TGCGCCAGCAGCTGGACTAGCGGGACCTCCTACGAGCAGTACTTC. This translates into CASSWTSGTSYEQYF.

This clonotype was seen only a few times. The chain carries TRBV24-1 and TRBJ2-1; D not resolved. Germline loops: CDR1 KGHDR, CDR2 SFDVKD. Deletions cut 3 bases from V and 9 bases from J, with 8 bases between. This CDR3 comprises 12 residues. In DNA, the CDR3 is TGTGCCACCAGTGATCGCGGCGTTGAGCAGTTCTTC. This gives the protein CATSDRGVEQFF.